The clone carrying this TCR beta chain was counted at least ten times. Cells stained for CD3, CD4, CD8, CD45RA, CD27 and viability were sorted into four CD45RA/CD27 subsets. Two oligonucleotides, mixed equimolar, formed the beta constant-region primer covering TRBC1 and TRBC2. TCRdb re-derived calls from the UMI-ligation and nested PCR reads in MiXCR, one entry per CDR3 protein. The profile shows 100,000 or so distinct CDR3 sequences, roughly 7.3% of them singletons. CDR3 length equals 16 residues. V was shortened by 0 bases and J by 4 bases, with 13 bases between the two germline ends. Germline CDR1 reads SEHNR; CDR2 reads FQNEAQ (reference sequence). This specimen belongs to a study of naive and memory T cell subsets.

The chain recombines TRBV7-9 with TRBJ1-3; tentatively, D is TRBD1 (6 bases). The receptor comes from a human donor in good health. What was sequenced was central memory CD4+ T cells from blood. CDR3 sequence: CASSLAQPGAGNTIYF. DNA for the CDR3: TGTGCCAGCAGCTTAGCGCAACCGGGGGCCGGAAACACCATATATTTT.